The T cell receptor beta chain described here comes from a study of blood T cell repertoires in COVID-19. V was pared by 7 bases and J by 2 bases, with 14 bases between. Germline V lookup: CDR1 MDHEN, CDR2 SYDVKM. There are 14 residues in the CDR3. Data came from immunoSEQ multiplex PCR; TCRdb stores just in-frame clones and leaves some out. Here the sample spans about 280,000 clones, around 90% being singletons. This sequence joins TRBV28 and TRBJ1-2; D unresolved. This clonotype originated in a woman aged 55-70 years in a cohort exposed to, infected with or recovered from COVID-19 (not recorded which). The sample was PBMCs or T cells enriched from blood (not recorded which). CDR3 bases: TGTGCCAGCACCACCTCGGGAGGGAACTATGGCTACACCTTC. It is translated as CASTTSGGNYGYTF.